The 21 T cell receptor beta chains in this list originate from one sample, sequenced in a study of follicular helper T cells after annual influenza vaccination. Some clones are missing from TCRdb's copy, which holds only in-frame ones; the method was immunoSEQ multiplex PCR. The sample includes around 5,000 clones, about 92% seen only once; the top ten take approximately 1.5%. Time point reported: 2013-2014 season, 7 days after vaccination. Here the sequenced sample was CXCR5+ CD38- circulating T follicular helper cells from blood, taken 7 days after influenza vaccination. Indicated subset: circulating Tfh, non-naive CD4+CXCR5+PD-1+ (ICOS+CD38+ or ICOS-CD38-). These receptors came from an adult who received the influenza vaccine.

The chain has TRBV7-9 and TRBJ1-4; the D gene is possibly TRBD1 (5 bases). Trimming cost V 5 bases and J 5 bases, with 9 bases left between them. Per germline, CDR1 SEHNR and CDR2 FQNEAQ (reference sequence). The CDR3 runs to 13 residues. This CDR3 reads CASSRDRNEKLFF. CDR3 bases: TGTGCCAGCAGCCGCGACAGAAATGAAAAACTGTTTTTT.

CDR3 DNA: TGTGCCACCAGCAGAGATGGGTCGACGCGCGGCACCGGGGAGCTGTTTTTT. The encoded protein is CATSRDGSTRGTGELFF. The chain employs TRBV15 and TRBJ2-2; D not certain. Germline CDR1 LNHNV, CDR2 YYDKDF (reference sequence). There are 17 residues in the CDR3. Trimming took off 0 bases at V and 4 bases at J, with 15 bases between the two ends.

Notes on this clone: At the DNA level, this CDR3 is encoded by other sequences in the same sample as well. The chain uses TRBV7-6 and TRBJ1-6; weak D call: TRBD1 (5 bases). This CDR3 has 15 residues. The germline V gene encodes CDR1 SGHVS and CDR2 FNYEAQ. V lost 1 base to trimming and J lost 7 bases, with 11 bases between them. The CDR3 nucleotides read TGTGCCAGCAGCTTAGTTGGTGGGGGGAATTCACCCCTCCACTTT. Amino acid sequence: CASSLVGGGNSPLHF.

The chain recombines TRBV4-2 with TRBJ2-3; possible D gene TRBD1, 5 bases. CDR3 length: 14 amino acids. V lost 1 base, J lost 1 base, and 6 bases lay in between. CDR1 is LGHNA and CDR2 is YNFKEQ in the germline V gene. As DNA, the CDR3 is TGTGCCAGCAGCCAAGTCAGGGGCACAGATACGCAGTATTTT. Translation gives CASSQVRGTDTQYF.

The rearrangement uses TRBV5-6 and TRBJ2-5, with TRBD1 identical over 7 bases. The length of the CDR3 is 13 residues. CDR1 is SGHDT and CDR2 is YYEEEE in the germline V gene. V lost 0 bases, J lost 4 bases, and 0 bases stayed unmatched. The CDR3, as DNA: TGTGCCAGCAGCTTGGGGACAGGAGAGACCCAGTACTTC. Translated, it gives CASSLGTGETQYF.

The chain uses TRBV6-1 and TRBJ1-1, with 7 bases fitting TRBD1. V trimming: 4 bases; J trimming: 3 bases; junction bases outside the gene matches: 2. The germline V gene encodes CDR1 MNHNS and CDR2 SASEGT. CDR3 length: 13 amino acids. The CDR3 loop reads CASSADRDTEAFF. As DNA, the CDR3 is TGTGCCAGCAGTGCTGACAGGGACACTGAAGCTTTCTTT.

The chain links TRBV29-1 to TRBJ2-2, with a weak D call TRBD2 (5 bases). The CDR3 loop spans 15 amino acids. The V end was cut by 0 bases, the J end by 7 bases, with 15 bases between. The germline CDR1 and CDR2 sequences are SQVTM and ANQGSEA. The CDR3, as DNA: TGCAGCGTTGAAGATTTTCGCGGAGGAGGCGGGGAGCTGTTTTTT. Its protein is CSVEDFRGGGGELFF.

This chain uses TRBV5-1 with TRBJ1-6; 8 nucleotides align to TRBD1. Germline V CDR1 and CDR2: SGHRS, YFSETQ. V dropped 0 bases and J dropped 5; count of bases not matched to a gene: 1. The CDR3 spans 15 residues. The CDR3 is CASSLEGQDNSPLHF. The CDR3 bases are TGCGCCAGCAGCTTGGAGGGACAGGATAATTCACCCCTCCACTTT.

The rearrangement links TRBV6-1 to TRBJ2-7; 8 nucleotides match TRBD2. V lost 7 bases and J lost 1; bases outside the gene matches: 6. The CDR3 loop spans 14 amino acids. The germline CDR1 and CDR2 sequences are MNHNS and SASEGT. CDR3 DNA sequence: TGTGCCAGCACCCCCGGGACTAGATCCTACGAGCAGTACTTC. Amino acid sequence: CASTPGTRSYEQYF.

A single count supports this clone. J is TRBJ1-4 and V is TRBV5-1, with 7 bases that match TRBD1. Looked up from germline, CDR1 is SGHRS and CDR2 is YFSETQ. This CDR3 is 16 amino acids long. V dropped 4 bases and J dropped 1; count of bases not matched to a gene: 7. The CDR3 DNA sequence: TGCGCCAGCAGCCTTACAGGGGAGATAACTAATGAAAAACTGTTTTTT. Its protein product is CASSLTGEITNEKLFF.

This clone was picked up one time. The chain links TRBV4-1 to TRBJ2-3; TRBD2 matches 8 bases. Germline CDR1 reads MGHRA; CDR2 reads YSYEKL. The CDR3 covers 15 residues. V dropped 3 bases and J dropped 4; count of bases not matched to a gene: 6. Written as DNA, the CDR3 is TGCGCCAGCAGCCAGACGGGAGGGGGGGCAGATACGCAGTATTTT. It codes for CASSQTGGGADTQYF.

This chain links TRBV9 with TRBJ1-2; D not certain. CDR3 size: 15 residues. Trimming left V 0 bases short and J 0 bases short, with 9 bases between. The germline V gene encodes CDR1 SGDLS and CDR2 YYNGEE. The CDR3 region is CASSVAAGSNYGYTF. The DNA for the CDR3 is TGTGCCAGCAGCGTAGCGGCAGGTTCTAACTATGGCTACACCTTC.

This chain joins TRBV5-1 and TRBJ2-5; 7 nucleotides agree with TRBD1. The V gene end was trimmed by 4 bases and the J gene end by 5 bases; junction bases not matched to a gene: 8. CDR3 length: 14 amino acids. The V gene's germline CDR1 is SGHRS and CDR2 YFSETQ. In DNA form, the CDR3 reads TGCGCCAGCAGCGTCTTGGACAGGCGTGAGACCCAGTACTTC. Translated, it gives CASSVLDRRETQYF.

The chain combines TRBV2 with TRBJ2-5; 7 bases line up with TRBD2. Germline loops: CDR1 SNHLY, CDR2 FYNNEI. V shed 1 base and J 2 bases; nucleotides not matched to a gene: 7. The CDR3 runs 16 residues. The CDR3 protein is CASSEGSGGVQETQYF. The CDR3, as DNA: TGTGCCAGCAGTGAAGGCTCGGGGGGAGTACAAGAGACCCAGTACTTC.

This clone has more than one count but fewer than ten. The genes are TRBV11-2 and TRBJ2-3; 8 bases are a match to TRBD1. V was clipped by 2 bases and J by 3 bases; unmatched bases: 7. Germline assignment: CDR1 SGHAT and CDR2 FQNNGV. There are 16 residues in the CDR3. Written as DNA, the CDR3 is TGTGCCAGCAGCTTACGGTCAGGGGGCAGGACAGATACGCAGTATTTT. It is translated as CASSLRSGGRTDTQYF.

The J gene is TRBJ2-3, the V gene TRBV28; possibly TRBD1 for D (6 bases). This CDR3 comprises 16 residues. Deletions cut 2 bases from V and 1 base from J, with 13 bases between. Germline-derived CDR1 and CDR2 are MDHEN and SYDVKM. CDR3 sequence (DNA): TGTGCCAGCAGTTTAGATTCAGGGGTGGGCACAGATACGCAGTATTTT. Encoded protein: CASSLDSGVGTDTQYF.

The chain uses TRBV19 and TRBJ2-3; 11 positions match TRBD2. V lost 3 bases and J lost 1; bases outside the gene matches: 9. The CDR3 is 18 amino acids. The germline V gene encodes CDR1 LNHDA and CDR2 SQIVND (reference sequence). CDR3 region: CASSILAQTSGGTDTQYF. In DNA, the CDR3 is TGTGCCAGTAGTATCCTAGCCCAGACTAGCGGGGGCACAGATACGCAGTATTTT.

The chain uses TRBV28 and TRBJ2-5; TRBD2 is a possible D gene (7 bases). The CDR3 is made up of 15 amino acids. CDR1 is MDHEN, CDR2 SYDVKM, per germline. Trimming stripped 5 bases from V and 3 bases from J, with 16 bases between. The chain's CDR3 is CASSTLRGGKETQYF. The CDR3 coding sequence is TGTGCCAGCAGTACCTTGAGGGGGGGGAAAGAGACCCAGTACTTC.

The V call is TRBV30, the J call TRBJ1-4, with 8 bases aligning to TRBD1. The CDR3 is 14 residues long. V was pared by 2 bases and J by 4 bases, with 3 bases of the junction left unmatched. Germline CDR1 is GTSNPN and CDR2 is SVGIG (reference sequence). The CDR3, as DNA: TGTGCCTGGAGTAGGGACAGGAGTAATGAAAAACTGTTTTTT. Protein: CAWSRDRSNEKLFF.

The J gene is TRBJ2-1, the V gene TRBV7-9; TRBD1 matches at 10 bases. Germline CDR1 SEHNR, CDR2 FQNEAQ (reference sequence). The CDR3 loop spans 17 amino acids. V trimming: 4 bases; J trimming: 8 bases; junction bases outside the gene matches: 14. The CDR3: CASSSPSRDRGYDEQFF. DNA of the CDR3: TGTGCCAGCAGCTCCCCCTCCCGGGACAGGGGATACGATGAGCAGTTCTTC. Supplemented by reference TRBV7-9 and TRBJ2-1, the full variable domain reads DTGVSQNPRHKITKRGQNVTFRCDPISEHNRLYWYRQTLGQGPEFLTYFQNEAQLEKSRLLSDRFSAERPKGSFSTLEIQRTEQGDSAMYLCASSSPSRDRGYDEQFFGPGTRLTVL.

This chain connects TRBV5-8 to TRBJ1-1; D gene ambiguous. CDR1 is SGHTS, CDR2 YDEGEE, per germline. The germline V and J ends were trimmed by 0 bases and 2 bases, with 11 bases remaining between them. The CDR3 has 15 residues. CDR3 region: CASSLEVGRNTEAFF. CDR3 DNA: TGTGCCAGCAGCTTGGAGGTGGGGAGAAACACTGAAGCTTTCTTT. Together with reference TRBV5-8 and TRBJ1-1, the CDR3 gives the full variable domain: EAGVTQSPTHLIKTRGQQATLRCSPISGHTSVYWYQQALGLGLQFLLWYDEGEERNRGNFPPRFSGRQFPNYSSELNVNALELEDSALYLCASSLEVGRNTEAFFGQGTRLTVV.